A single sample gave rise to the 28 T cell receptor beta chains below, sequenced in a study of T cell responses to AZD1222 COVID-19 vaccine. Generated by immunoSEQ multiplex PCR, the TCRdb table keeps only in-frame clones and is missing some. The sample has about 140,000 clones, 93% seen once; the top ten hold around 10%. Sequences were derived from peripheral blood, sampled after recovery from COVID-19. The receptors shown here come from an adult who had recovered from COVID-19.

In this sample, this clone turned up once. The chain is built from TRBV28 and TRBJ1-2, with D unclear. The CDR3 runs 13 residues. V gave up 8 bases and J gave up 0 bases, with 10 bases separating them. Germline values: CDR1 MDHEN, CDR2 SYDVKM. The CDR3 nucleotides read TGTGCCAGCTGGAATCAGGCTAACTATGGCTACACCTTC. Translated, it gives CASWNQANYGYTF.

The table lists this clone with a count of one. This rearrangement joins TRBV7-3 to TRBJ2-3; D unclear. The CDR3 sequence is 15 residues long. Trimming pared 9 bases from V and 6 bases from J, leaving 22 bases between. Germline values: CDR1 SGHTA, CDR2 FQGTGA. The CDR3 nucleotides read TGTGCCAGTCCTCGGGTTCCGCGATGGTCGGATACGCAGTATTTT. It is translated as CASPRVPRWSDTQYF.

The chain carries TRBV19 and TRBJ2-1; maybe TRBD1 (5 bases). V was clipped by 7 bases and J by 2 bases, with 9 bases between them. The length of the CDR3 is 13 residues. The germline V gene encodes CDR1 LNHDA and CDR2 SQIVND (reference sequence). Here the CDR3 DNA reads TGTGCCAGTACCACGGACACCTACAATGAGCAGTTCTTC. Amino acids: CASTTDTYNEQFF.

This chain joins TRBV30 and TRBJ2-7; 8 bases agree with TRBD2. V was clipped by 2 bases and J by 6 bases; unmatched bases: 6. The CDR3 extends over 13 amino acids. Germline assignment: CDR1 GTSNPN and CDR2 SVGIG (reference sequence). In DNA, the CDR3 is TGTGCCTGGAGTCTAGGGACTAGTTTCGAGCAGTACTTC. Translating gives CAWSLGTSFEQYF.

The gene calls are TRBV24-1 and TRBJ1-2; D ambiguous. Germline V lookup: CDR1 KGHDR, CDR2 SFDVKD. The CDR3 covers 14 residues. The ends were cut back, 4 bases at V and 4 bases at J, with 12 bases in the middle. The DNA of the CDR3 is TGTGCCACCAGTGACCGGGCCAGTCTCTATGGCTACACCTTC. Protein product: CATSDRASLYGYTF.

This sequence joins TRBV2 and TRBJ2-6; 7 bases line up with TRBD1. Germline trimming cut 7 bases from V and 0 bases from J; bases unmatched to any gene: 9. The CDR3 has 17 residues. CDR1 and CDR2 from the germline V gene are SNHLY and FYNNEI. This chain's CDR3 is CASIEQGIGSGANVLTF. For the CDR3, the DNA is TGTGCCAGCATCGAACAGGGGATAGGCTCTGGGGCCAACGTCCTGACTTTC.

This clone appeared once. The gene calls are TRBV5-1 and TRBJ1-5, with TRBD1 as a possible D gene (6 bases). This CDR3 region has 14 residues. V was trimmed by 4 bases and J by 4 bases, leaving 12 bases between them. CDR1 is SGHRS, CDR2 YFSETQ, per germline. Written as DNA, the CDR3 is TGCGCCAGCAGCCCCGGGGACAATAATCAGCCCCAGCATTTT. Protein sequence: CASSPGDNNQPQHF.

The rearrangement links TRBV5-1 to TRBJ2-5, with a weak D call TRBD1 (6 bases). Per germline, CDR1 SGHRS and CDR2 YFSETQ. With 4 bases removed from V and 3 bases from J, the gap between germline ends came to 13 bases. The CDR3 length is 14 residues. The CDR3 loop is CASSRDNGEETQYF. CDR3 sequence (DNA): TGCGCCAGCAGCCGGGACAACGGAGAAGAGACCCAGTACTTC.

The J gene is TRBJ1-2, the V gene TRBV19; D gene unclear. Germline V lookup: CDR1 LNHDA, CDR2 SQIVND (reference sequence). V lost 7 bases to trimming and J lost 0 bases, with 9 bases between them. The CDR3 length is 13 residues. The CDR3: CASTQRANYGYTF. The CDR3 nucleotides read TGTGCCAGTACCCAGCGAGCTAACTATGGCTACACCTTC.

This clone was seen just once. Here the CDR3 DNA reads TGTGCCAGTAGTACGGGAGGGGCCCACAATGAGCAGTTCTTC. It yields the protein CASSTGGAHNEQFF. This chain uses TRBV19 with TRBJ2-1; 8 bases fit TRBD2. The CDR3 has 14 amino acids. The V segment lost 4 bases and the J segment 5 bases; nucleotides outside the gene matches: 4. CDR1 is LNHDA and CDR2 is SQIVND in the germline V gene (reference sequence).

This chain joins TRBV7-3 and TRBJ1-1; D not resolved. The CDR3 contains 15 residues. CDR1 SGHTA and CDR2 FQGTGA come from the germline V gene. V was cut by 2 bases and J by 3 bases, with 13 bases left in between. For the CDR3, the DNA is TGTGCCAGCAGCTTATGGTCAGCCCAGGACACTGAAGCTTTCTTT. This gives the protein CASSLWSAQDTEAFF.

V is TRBV19 and J is TRBJ1-5, with D hard to call. Trimming cost V 9 bases and J 1 base, with 7 bases left between them. The CDR3 has 12 amino acids. Per the germline V gene, CDR1 is LNHDA and CDR2 is SQIVND (reference sequence). The CDR3: CASRFSNQPQHF. In DNA, the CDR3 is TGTGCCAGCCGGTTCAGCAATCAGCCCCAGCATTTT. Based on the CDR3 plus reference TRBV19 and TRBJ1-5, the full variable domain is DGGITQSPKYLFRKEGQNVTLSCEQNLNHDAMYWYRQDPGQGLRLIYYSQIVNDFQKGDIAEGYSVSREKKESFPLTVTSAQKNPTAFYLCASRFSNQPQHFGDGTRLSIL.

This clone was picked up a small number of times. V usage is TRBV6-4 and J usage is TRBJ2-3, with 11 bases lining up with TRBD2. Germline trimming cut 0 bases from V and 3 bases from J; bases unmatched to any gene: 2. CDR1 MRHNA and CDR2 SNTAGT come from the germline V gene. The CDR3 totals 16 residues. The DNA for the CDR3 is TGTGCCAGCAGTGACTCCGCTAGCGGGGGGACAGATACGCAGTATTTT. Protein: CASSDSASGGTDTQYF.

The J gene is TRBJ2-1, the V gene TRBV7-9; 11 nucleotides align to TRBD2. There are 17 residues in the CDR3. Trimming took 2 bases from V and 9 from J; bases not matched to a gene: 12. Germline V lookup: CDR1 SEHNR, CDR2 FQNEAQ (reference sequence). CDR3 nucleotides: TGTGCCAGCAGCTTAAGAACTAGCGGGAGTAGTAGTGGTGAGCAGTTCTTC. Translation gives CASSLRTSGSSSGEQFF. The full variable domain, completed using reference TRBV7-9 and TRBJ2-1, is DTGVSQNPRHKITKRGQNVTFRCDPISEHNRLYWYRQTLGQGPEFLTYFQNEAQLEKSRLLSDRFSAERPKGSFSTLEIQRTEQGDSAMYLCASSLRTSGSSSGEQFFGPGTRLTVL.

V gene TRBV5-1 combines with J gene TRBJ2-5, with D possibly TRBD1 on 6 matching bases. This CDR3 is built from 15 residues. The V end was cut by 5 bases, the J end by 2 bases, with 16 bases between. Germline-derived CDR1 and CDR2 are SGHRS and YFSETQ. As DNA, the CDR3 is TGCGCCAGCAGTCTCCGAGGGGGTCTACAAGAGACCCAGTACTTC. It encodes CASSLRGGLQETQYF.

The chain uses TRBV5-5 and TRBJ2-2; D possibly corresponds to TRBD2 (6 bases). The V end was cut by 0 bases, the J end by 7 bases, with 10 bases between. Germline CDR1 is SGHKS and CDR2 is YYEKEE (reference sequence). The CDR3 spans 14 residues. The CDR3 spells CASSLVREVGELFF. The CDR3 DNA follows: TGTGCCAGCAGCTTGGTCAGGGAGGTCGGGGAGCTGTTTTTT. The variable domain in full, with the rest retrieved from reference TRBV5-5 and TRBJ2-2, is DAGVTQSPTHLIKTRGQQVTLRCSPISGHKSVSWYQQVLGQGPQFIFQYYEKEERGRGNFPDRFSARQFPNYSSELNVNALLLGDSALYLCASSLVREVGELFFGEGSRLTVL.

J is TRBJ2-7 and V is TRBV28; D gene uncertain. Between the trimmed V and J ends, which lost 4 bases and 4 bases, there was a span of 5 bases. The V gene's germline CDR1 is MDHEN and CDR2 SYDVKM. The CDR3 runs 11 residues. The CDR3, as DNA: TGTGCCAGCAGTTCCTTTTACGAGCAGTACTTC. It codes for CASSSFYEQYF.

J is TRBJ2-5 and V is TRBV2; weak D call: TRBD1 (6 bases). This CDR3 has 17 amino acids. Germline V gives CDR1 SNHLY, CDR2 FYNNEI. The ends were cut back, 3 bases at V and 1 base at J, with 18 bases in the middle. DNA for the CDR3: TGTGCCAGCAGTGACTCTATTTATGGACAGTCCCAAGAGACCCAGTACTTC. It codes for CASSDSIYGQSQETQYF.

The rearrangement links TRBV6-1 to TRBJ1-2; TRBD1 agrees at 7 bases. The CDR3 is made up of 16 amino acids. V trimming: 1 base; J trimming: 0 bases; junction bases outside the gene matches: 5. Germline lookup yields CDR1 MNHNS and CDR2 SASEGT. The CDR3 sequence: CASSEVIRGANYGYTF. Written as DNA, the CDR3 is TGTGCCAGCAGTGAAGTTATCAGGGGGGCTAACTATGGCTACACCTTC.

J is TRBJ2-7 and V is TRBV28; TRBD1 is a possible D gene (6 bases). The V and J ends lost 2 bases and 6 bases respectively, with 20 bases between them. CDR3 length equals 16 residues. Germline V gene sequence: CDR1 MDHEN, CDR2 SYDVKM. The CDR3 coding sequence is TGTGCCAGCAGTTTAAAGCCCACCGGGACAACCCTCGAGCAGTACTTC. Translating it yields CASSLKPTGTTLEQYF.

The chain recombines TRBV28 with TRBJ1-1; the match to TRBD1 covers 7 bases. The CDR3 runs to 15 residues. With 7 bases clipped from V and 4 bases from J, the junction kept 12 bases outside the gene matches. The germline CDR1 and CDR2 sequences are MDHEN and SYDVKM. For the CDR3, the DNA is TGTGCCAGCATAACTAGGACAGGCAGAGGCACTGAAGCTTTCTTT. Its translation: CASITRTGRGTEAFF.

The chain joins TRBV5-8 to TRBJ2-7; the D gene is possibly TRBD2 (6 bases). CDR3 length: 14 residues. Trimming took 0 bases from V and 3 from J, leaving 10 bases between them. CDR1 and CDR2 from the germline V gene are SGHTS and YDEGEE. Here the CDR3 DNA reads TGTGCCAGCAGCTTGGCCCCGACTAGCTACGAGCAGTACTTC. It yields the protein CASSLAPTSYEQYF.

The chain recombines TRBV6-2 or TRBV6-3 with TRBJ2-7, with 7 positions matching TRBD1. CDR3 length equals 15 residues. CDR1 MNHEY and CDR2 SVGEGT come from the germline V gene. V shed 5 bases and J 3 bases; nucleotides not matched to a gene: 10. CDR3 in amino acids: CASSRTGLGIYEQYF. DNA for the CDR3: TGTGCCAGCAGTCGGACAGGTTTGGGGATCTACGAGCAGTACTTC.

The chain's CDR3 is CASSKDRAAYEQYF. CDR3 bases: TGTGCCAGCAGCAAAGATCGGGCGGCCTACGAGCAGTACTTC. This sequence joins TRBV21-1 and TRBJ2-7. TRBV21-1 is a pseudogene locus. The CDR3 extends over 14 amino acids.

The CDR3 bases are TGTGCCAGCAGCAATGGGGGGCCGAGAGATGGCTACACCTTC. Translated: CASSNGGPRDGYTF. The chain combines TRBV21-1 with TRBJ1-2. TRBV21-1 is an annotated pseudogene. The CDR3 is 14 residues long.

This clone was seen a few times. The CDR3 DNA follows: TGTGCCAGCAGTTTATCGGGAGGGGCCAATCAGCCCCAGCATTTT. Protein: CASSLSGGANQPQHF. This chain joins TRBV28 and TRBJ1-5, with D perhaps matching TRBD1 (5 bases). In germline, CDR1 is MDHEN, CDR2 SYDVKM. V was pared by 1 base and J by 3 bases, with 10 bases between. The CDR3 has 15 residues. The entire variable domain, with the rest obtained from reference TRBV28 and TRBJ1-5, is as follows: DVKVTQSSRYLVKRTGEKVFLECVQDMDHENMFWYRQDPGLGLRLIYFSYDVKMKEKGDIPEGYSVSREKKERFSLILESASTNQTSMYLCASSLSGGANQPQHFGDGTRLSIL.

This clone was seen just once. The CDR3 DNA is TGTGCCAGCAGTTCCCCAGGGGGGGAATCCTACGAGCAGTACTTC. It encodes CASSSPGGESYEQYF. This chain connects TRBV28 to TRBJ2-7, with D perhaps TRBD1 or TRBD2 (7 bases each). This CDR3 region has 15 residues. The germline V and J ends were trimmed by 4 bases and 1 base, with 14 bases remaining between them. The germline CDR1 and CDR2 sequences are MDHEN and SYDVKM. The full variable domain, with the rest looked up from reference TRBV28 and TRBJ2-7, is DVKVTQSSRYLVKRTGEKVFLECVQDMDHENMFWYRQDPGLGLRLIYFSYDVKMKEKGDIPEGYSVSREKKERFSLILESASTNQTSMYLCASSSPGGESYEQYFGPGTRLTVT.

This chain uses TRBV4-1 with TRBJ1-1, with 9 bases identical to TRBD1. The V and J ends lost 4 bases and 7 bases, in that order; junction bases with no gene match: 10. CDR1 is MGHRA, CDR2 YSYEKL, per germline. CDR3 length: 15 amino acids. CDR3 loop: CASSLEGTGSVEAFF. The CDR3 DNA reads as TGCGCCAGCAGCCTAGAGGGGACAGGGTCGGTTGAAGCTTTCTTT.